This T cell receptor (beta chain) was sequenced during a study of T-cell memory formation after mild COVID-19. Whole-study results and caveats: Pre-infection memory held some responding clones, suggesting pre-existing cross-reactive T cells responded.

The CDR3 has 13 amino acids. The V and J ends lost 3 bases and 7 bases respectively, with 10 bases between them. Germline CDR1 SGHRS, CDR2 YFSETQ. There are a few counts of this clonotype. Its specificity is not known. 5'RACE with constant-segment primers built TCRalpha and TCRbeta cDNA libraries with UMIs. One entry per CDR3 protein results from TCRdb running MiXCR on the 5' RACE reads. The table lists hundreds of thousands of distinct CDR3 sequences, roughly 17% of them singletons. The clonotype originates from a man between 18 and 35 years old who had mild COVID-19 (a few samples of this study predate the infection). Cell type and time point are not known. The rearrangement links TRBV5-1 to TRBJ2-2, with unresolved D. Specimen: PBMCs or a T cell subset sorted from them (not recorded which). The CDR3 coding sequence is TGCGCCAGCAGCTCTGGGGATGGCGGGGAGCTGTTTTTT. Its protein product is CASSSGDGGELFF.